A selection of T cell receptor beta chains follows, all from one sample in a study of blood T cell repertoires in COVID-19. The assay was immunoSEQ multiplex PCR, and TCRdb's table has in-frame clones only and misses some. The sample consists of some 90,000 clones, just over 90% of them appearing once. The sample consisted of peripheral blood. The source of these receptors is a woman in her forties or fifties in a cohort sampled during active COVID-19. Each CDR3 is given with its conserved first and last residue. The D gene is left open where the match is weak. Clone size is given for some rows only: seen once, a few or many times, or a class if the clone is expanded.

V: TRBV2; D: .; J: TRBJ2-3; size: .; CDR3: CASSSTGTPLDTQYF; DNA: TGTGCCAGCAGTTCAACCGGGACTCCCCTAGATACGCAGTATTTT
V: TRBV9; D: TRBD2; J: TRBJ2-3; size: few; CDR3: CASSVESLAEPTDTQYF; DNA: TGTGCCAGCAGCGTAGAGTCTCTAGCGGAACCCACAGATACGCAGTATTTT
V: TRBV5-4; D: .; J: TRBJ2-1; size: .; CDR3: CASSQTYEQFF; DNA: TGTGCCAGCAGCCAAACATATGAGCAGTTCTTC
V: TRBV6-1; D: .; J: TRBJ2-7; size: .; CDR3: CASSEGGPYEQYF; DNA: TGTGCCAGCAGTGAAGGGGGGCCTTACGAGCAGTACTTC
V: TRBV4-1; D: TRBD1; J: TRBJ2-7; size: .; CDR3: CASSQALGQGAYEQYF; DNA: TGCGCCAGCAGCCAAGCGTTGGGACAGGGGGCCTACGAGCAGTACTTC
V: TRBV27; D: TRBD2; J: TRBJ2-1; size: .; CDR3: CATSRPRGGIYNEQFF; DNA: TGTGCCACTTCTCGACCTCGGGGGGGGATTTACAATGAGCAGTTCTTC
V: TRBV27; D: TRBD1; J: TRBJ2-7; size: few; CDR3: CASSPWGGQGYHEQYF; DNA: TGTGCCAGCAGTCCGTGGGGGGGACAGGGATACCACGAGCAGTACTTC
V: TRBV27; D: TRBD1; J: TRBJ1-1; size: .; CDR3: CASSIGTGSEAFF; DNA: TGTGCCAGCAGTATAGGGACAGGCTCTGAAGCTTTCTTT
V: TRBV5-1; D: .; J: TRBJ2-1; size: .; CDR3: CASSYYFGGNNEQFF; DNA: TGCGCCAGCAGCTACTATTTCGGGGGAAACAATGAGCAGTTCTTC
V: TRBV11-3; D: TRBD2; J: TRBJ2-2; size: .; CDR3: CASSLLREGGELFF; DNA: TGTGCCAGCAGCCTCCTCAGGGAGGGCGGGGAGCTGTTTTTT
V: TRBV28; D: .; J: TRBJ1-6; size: few; CDR3: CASSSQLVGGLGNSPLHF; DNA: TGTGCCAGCTCCTCTCAATTAGTAGGGGGTCTTGGGAATTCACCCCTCCACTTT
V: TRBV5-4; D: TRBD2; J: TRBJ2-3; size: .; CDR3: CASSEGLAGTDTQYF; DNA: TGTGCCAGCAGCGAGGGACTAGCGGGCACAGATACGCAGTATTTT
V: TRBV7-2; D: .; J: TRBJ2-1; size: .; CDR3: CASSLAGGPYNEQFF; DNA: TGTGCCAGCAGCTTAGCGGGGGGACCGTACAATGAGCAGTTCTTC
V: TRBV3-1/TRBV3-2; D: .; J: TRBJ2-1; size: .; CDR3: CASSQVGAKGWQFF; DNA: TGTGCCAGCAGCCAAGTGGGTGCCAAGGGGTGGCAGTTCTTC
V: TRBV11-3; D: TRBD2; J: TRBJ2-1; size: .; CDR3: CASSLSSSGSPSSYNEQFF; DNA: TGTGCCAGCAGCTTGTCGTCTAGCGGGAGTCCTTCCTCCTACAATGAGCAGTTCTTC
V: TRBV10-2; D: TRBD1; J: TRBJ1-3; size: .; CDR3: CASSTGDRGNTIYF; DNA: TGCGCCAGCAGTACAGGGGATCGTGGAAACACCATATATTTT
V: TRBV9; D: .; J: TRBJ1-6; size: .; CDR3: CASTSSYNSPLHF; DNA: TGTGCCAGCACATCCTCCTATAATTCACCCCTCCACTTT
V: TRBV15; D: TRBD1; J: TRBJ1-2; size: .; CDR3: CATSTTGRTTGGNSYGYTF; DNA: TGTGCCACCAGCACCACGGGGCGGACGACAGGGGGTAATTCTTATGGCTACACCTTC
V: TRBV7-2; D: .; J: TRBJ2-6; size: .; CDR3: CASSLGSIFSGANVLTF; DNA: TGTGCCAGCAGCTTAGGATCTATCTTCTCTGGGGCCAACGTCCTGACTTTC
V: TRBV5-4; D: .; J: TRBJ2-5; size: .; CDR3: CASSSRVEETQYF; DNA: TGTGCCAGCAGCTCGAGAGTGGAAGAGACCCAGTACTTC
V: TRBV5-4; D: TRBD2; J: TRBJ2-6; size: once; CDR3: CASSRGLAGGRSGANVLTF; DNA: TGTGCCAGCAGCCGTGGACTAGCGGGGGGGCGTTCTGGGGCCAACGTCCTGACTTTC
V: TRBV11-2; D: .; J: TRBJ2-5; size: .; CDR3: CASSLIPSWGEYQETQYF; DNA: TGTGCCAGCAGCTTAATCCCGTCGTGGGGCGAGTACCAAGAGACCCAGTACTTC
V: TRBV11-2; D: TRBD2; J: TRBJ2-7; size: .; CDR3: CASRGETYEQYF; DNA: TGTGCCAGCCGGGGGGAGACCTACGAGCAGTACTTC
V: TRBV5-1; D: TRBD1; J: TRBJ2-5; size: .; CDR3: CASSPSTGWQETQYF; DNA: TGCGCCAGCAGCCCGTCGACAGGGTGGCAAGAGACCCAGTACTTC
V: TRBV6-5; D: TRBD1; J: TRBJ1-1; size: .; CDR3: CASNLDRANTEAFF; DNA: TGTGCCAGCAATCTAGACAGGGCGAACACTGAAGCTTTCTTT
V: TRBV9; D: .; J: TRBJ2-5; size: .; CDR3: CASSVRTSGETQYF; DNA: TGTGCCAGCAGCGTACGGACTTCGGGAGAGACCCAGTACTTC